One and the same sample provided the 2 T cell receptor beta chains below, sequenced in a study of OX40 agonist ivuxolimab in advanced cancers. Assay: immunoSEQ multiplex PCR; the TCRdb copy retains only in-frame clones and omits some. The sample holds about 34,000 clones, approximately 82% seen once. The source was CD4+ or CD8+ T cells sorted from blood, collected in a trial of the OX40 agonist ivuxolimab. These TCRs come from an adult with an advanced solid tumor such as melanoma, head and neck, liver or kidney cancer.

In its sample, this clone was seen once. The rearrangement links TRBV11-2 to TRBJ1-1; 7 nucleotides agree with TRBD1. The germline V gene encodes CDR1 SGHAT and CDR2 FQNNGV. There are 13 residues in the CDR3. Unmatched junction bases numbered 3, after V lost 5 bases and J lost 3 bases. CDR3 bases: TGTGCCAGCAGCCGCGACAGGGACACTGAAGCTTTCTTT. It specifies CASSRDRDTEAFF.

The chain couples TRBV7-3 to TRBJ2-2; D is perhaps TRBD1 or TRBD2 (5 bases each). Trimming pared 5 bases from V and 6 bases from J, leaving 22 bases between. Germline V lookup: CDR1 SGHTA, CDR2 FQGTGA. The CDR3 runs to 17 residues. CDR3 amino acids: CASSPQGRRRTAGELFF. CDR3 in DNA: TGTGCCAGCAGCCCGCAGGGACGGAGACGAACGGCCGGGGAGCTGTTTTTT.